The 16 T cell receptor beta chains below come from one sample, sequenced in a study of blood T cell repertoires in COVID-19. Clones were read by immunoSEQ multiplex PCR, and TCRdb kept only the in-frame ones, dropping some. The data show 150,000 to 200,000 clones, 90% seen once. The sample was peripheral blood. These receptors originate from a man in his fifties or sixties with active or convalescent COVID-19.

This clone has a handful of counts. The rearrangement uses TRBV19 and TRBJ1-2; 10 bases are shared with TRBD1. Germline assignment: CDR1 LNHDA and CDR2 SQIVND (reference sequence). The CDR3 runs 13 residues. J gave up 3 bases and V 10 bases, and 5 bases lay outside the gene matches. CDR3 DNA: TGTGCCACTTCCGGGACAGGGGACTATGGCTACACCTTC. It yields the protein CATSGTGDYGYTF.

The chain uses TRBV12-5 and TRBJ2-5; 7 positions agree with TRBD2. The CDR3 sequence is 15 residues long. The ends lost 2 bases at V and 5 bases at J; junction bases unmatched: 8. Germline V lookup: CDR1 LGHNT, CDR2 FRNRAP. The CDR3 sequence: CASGLSRRGSETQYF. DNA of the CDR3: TGTGCTAGTGGTTTGTCCCGGCGGGGGAGTGAGACCCAGTACTTC. Looking up the rest from reference TRBV12-5 and TRBJ2-5 gives the full variable domain: DARVTQTPRHKVTEMGQEVTMRCQPILGHNTVFWYRQTMMQGLELLAYFRNRAPLDDSGMPKDRFSAEMPDATLATLKIQPSEPRDSAVYFCASGLSRRGSETQYFGPGTRLLVL.

This sequence joins TRBV6-5 and TRBJ2-7; 14 nucleotides align to TRBD2. Losses at the gene ends were 3 bases for V and 4 bases for J; bases not matched to a gene: 5. CDR1 and CDR2 from the germline V gene are MNHEY and SVGAGI. The CDR3 covers 16 residues. This chain's CDR3 is CASSYGTSGRRYEQYF. The CDR3 DNA reads as TGTGCCAGCAGTTATGGGACTAGCGGGAGAAGGTACGAGCAGTACTTC.

The gene calls are TRBV30 and TRBJ2-7; 11 bases map to TRBD1. CDR3 length: 18 amino acids. V was clipped by 3 bases and J by 1 base; unmatched bases: 14. The germline gives CDR1 GTSNPN, CDR2 SVGIG (reference sequence). The CDR3 loop reads CAWSPGQGVFSHSYEQYF. In nucleotides, the CDR3 is TGTGCCTGGAGCCCGGGACAGGGGGTTTTTTCCCATTCCTACGAGCAGTACTTC.

The sample holds a few counts of this clone. Other DNA sequences in the same sample also yield this CDR3. In DNA, the CDR3 is TGTGCCAGCAGCCTGACAGGGCTTGCAACTAATGAAAAACTGTTTTTT. This sequence encodes CASSLTGLATNEKLFF. V is TRBV7-9 and J is TRBJ1-4; 7 bases align to TRBD1. This CDR3 contains 16 residues. CDR1 and CDR2 (germline): SEHNR, FQNEAQ (reference sequence). J lost 0 bases, V lost 5 bases, and 6 bases had no gene match.

This chain uses TRBV10-1 with TRBJ1-2, with D perhaps matching TRBD1 (5 bases). The V gene's germline CDR1 is WNHNN and CDR2 SYGVQD (reference sequence). The CDR3 extends over 15 amino acids. V shed 2 bases and J shed 6 bases, with 16 bases lying between them. The CDR3 DNA reads as TGCGCCAGCAGTGAGCCACCCTCGGGGGAGAATGGCTACACCTTC. It translates to CASSEPPSGENGYTF.

The chain uses TRBV11-2 and TRBJ1-4; D uncertain. The CDR3 loop spans 13 amino acids. The germline V gene has CDR1 SGHAT and CDR2 FQNNGV. Trimming left V 0 bases short and J 8 bases short, with 7 bases between. Written as DNA, the CDR3 is TGTGCCAGCAGCTTAGAGGGCAGGGAAAAACTGTTTTTT. Protein sequence: CASSLEGREKLFF.

This clone was counted once. V is TRBV7-2 and J is TRBJ1-6; 8 bases map to TRBD1. After removal of 3 bases from V and 9 bases from J, the junction contained 7 bases not matched to a gene. CDR1 and CDR2 from the germline V gene are SGHTA and FQGNSA. The CDR3 has 15 amino acids. The CDR3 nucleotides read TGTGCCAGCAGCTTCGCCCTGACAGGGGCTTCACCCCTCCACTTT. This sequence encodes CASSFALTGASPLHF. Filled out from reference TRBV7-2 and TRBJ1-6, the complete variable domain reads GAGVSQSPSNKVTEKGKDVELRCDPISGHTALYWYRQSLGQGLEFLIYFQGNSAPDKSGLPSDRFSAERTGGSVSTLTIQRTQQEDSAVYLCASSFALTGASPLHFGNGTRLTVT.

The chain employs TRBV5-4 and TRBJ2-1, with 9 bases matching TRBD1. Trimming removed 3 bases from V and 6 bases from J; junction bases left unmatched: 7. Looked up from germline, CDR1 is SGHNT and CDR2 is YYREEE (reference sequence). The CDR3 contains 15 residues. CDR3 sequence reads: CASSSGQGLRNEQFF. In DNA, the CDR3 is TGTGCCAGCAGCTCGGGACAGGGTTTGCGCAATGAGCAGTTCTTC. Variable domain in full (rest from reference TRBV5-4 and TRBJ2-1): ETGVTQSPTHLIKTRGQQVTLRCSSQSGHNTVSWYQQALGQGPQFIFQYYREEENGRGNFPPRFSGLQFPNYSSELNVNALELDDSALYLCASSSGQGLRNEQFFGPGTRLTVL.

The chain employs TRBV12-3 or TRBV12-4 and TRBJ2-5; D call uncertain. V gave up 3 bases and J gave up 4 bases, with 3 bases separating them. The CDR3 consists of 11 residues. The CDR3 DNA reads as TGTGCCAGCAGTTTCGGAGAGACCCAGTACTTC. Protein: CASSFGETQYF.

The V gene is TRBV6-2 or TRBV6-3, the J gene TRBJ1-1; D might be TRBD1 (5 bases). There are 13 residues in the CDR3. The germline V gene encodes CDR1 MNHEY and CDR2 SVGEGT. Trimming removed 2 bases at V and 6 bases at J, with 10 bases between. The CDR3 region is CASSYLLTAEAFF. The CDR3 nucleotides read TGTGCCAGCAGTTACCTCTTGACAGCTGAAGCTTTCTTT.

The chain carries TRBV19 and TRBJ1-1, with 9 bases matching TRBD1. Trimming took 4 bases from V and 8 from J; bases not matched to a gene: 11. The CDR3 length is 15 residues. The germline V gene encodes CDR1 LNHDA and CDR2 SQIVND (reference sequence). CDR3 bases: TGTGCCAGTAGTACCTCTCACAGGGGGCGCCGAGAAGCTTTCTTT. Protein sequence: CASSTSHRGRREAFF. Drawing the rest from reference TRBV19 and TRBJ1-1, the complete variable domain is DGGITQSPKYLFRKEGQNVTLSCEQNLNHDAMYWYRQDPGQGLRLIYYSQIVNDFQKGDIAEGYSVSREKKESFPLTVTSAQKNPTAFYLCASSTSHRGRREAFFGQGTRLTVV.

This clone appeared a few times. The chain uses TRBV7-6 and TRBJ2-1; 7 nucleotides align to TRBD2. The germline V gene encodes CDR1 SGHVS and CDR2 FNYEAQ. V trimming: 1 base; J trimming: 3 bases; junction bases outside the gene matches: 3. The length of the CDR3 is 15 residues. The CDR3 region has the DNA TGTGCCAGCAGCTTAGGCGGGACTAACTACAATGAGCAGTTCTTC. Protein sequence: CASSLGGTNYNEQFF.

The chain joins TRBV5-6 to TRBJ1-6, with a possible D match to TRBD1 (6 bases). Germline lookup yields CDR1 SGHDT and CDR2 YYEEEE. This CDR3 region has 15 residues. V was clipped by 0 bases and J by 5 bases, with 9 bases between them. The CDR3 nucleotides are TGTGCCAGCAGCTTGGGTCAGGGGAATAATTCACCCCTCCACTTT. Its translation: CASSLGQGNNSPLHF.

The V and J genes are TRBV5-1 and TRBJ1-1; 8 positions agree with TRBD1. The V gene end was trimmed by 4 bases and the J gene end by 3 bases; junction bases not matched to a gene: 5. In germline, CDR1 is SGHRS, CDR2 YFSETQ. The CDR3 runs 14 residues. The CDR3 DNA sequence: TGCGCCAGCAGCCAACTGACAGGGGACACTGAAGCTTTCTTT. Protein sequence: CASSQLTGDTEAFF.

J is TRBJ1-4 and V is TRBV18, with TRBD1 matching 7 bases. The V and J ends lost 4 bases and 3 bases, in that order; junction bases with no gene match: 5. Germline CDR1 is KGHSH and CDR2 is LQKENI. This CDR3 is 15 amino acids long. The CDR3 protein is CASSLVRGANEKLFF. CDR3 coding DNA: TGTGCCAGCTCACTTGTCAGGGGGGCTAATGAAAAACTGTTTTTT. Full variable domain (rest looked up from reference TRBV18 and TRBJ1-4): NAGVMQNPRHLVRRRGQEARLRCSPMKGHSHVYWYRQLPEEGLKFMVYLQKENIIDESGMPKERFSAEFPKEGPSILRIQQVVRGDSAAYFCASSLVRGANEKLFFGSGTQLSVL.